This T cell receptor (beta chain) is drawn from a study of graft-versus-host responses after intestinal transplantation (dated by TCRdb to the early 2020s). Regarding the research as a whole: The transplants that recipients received were multivisceral, liver-intestinal, or isolated intestinal. To identify alloreactive clones, pre-transplant mixed lymphocyte reaction products were sequenced and then compared with unstimulated pre-transplant donor and recipient T cells. A peak of at least 4% donor T cells among recipient peripheral blood mononuclear cells was the definition used for donor T cell macrochimerism. All recipients received anti-thymocyte globulin induction followed by maintenance tacrolimus and steroids for around three years. Rather than being sequenced by the commercial service, samples from three later patients were sequenced in-house on an Illumina MiSeq and processed with MiXCR. The cohort enrolled 24 intestinal transplant recipients including one retransplant, and a few patients lacking pretransplant specimens were excluded. After intestinal transplantation, graft-versus-host and host-versus-graft alloreactive T cell clones were followed in the graft, circulation and bone marrow using bulk TCR-beta CDR3 sequencing. What the research found in general, with its limitations: Early after transplant, declines in HvG clones were associated with peak levels of circulating GvH clones. GvH clones turned up in recipient bone marrow, with some appearing earlier in ileal mucosa or blood, a pattern consistent with an intestinal mucosal origin. The relatively low number and heterogeneity of intestinal transplant patients limited the conclusions. In patients with donor T cell macrochimerism, the allografts had high GvH to HvG T cell clonal ratios.

The method behind the library was the immunoSEQ multiplex PCR assay. For most patients, genomic DNA was isolated with the Qiagen DNeasy Blood and Tissue Kit and shipped frozen to Adaptive Biotechnologies for TCR sequencing. For most patients, genomic DNA was subjected to high-throughput TCR-beta CDR3 sequencing by Adaptive Biotechnologies. On the study's bioinformatics: TCR sequencing data for around 20 patients were retrieved from Adaptive's ImmunoSEQ software; three other patients were processed with MiXCR and VDJtools. CD4 versus CD8 sorting errors were corrected by removing sequences found in both subsets at a frequency ratio below 5:1. CDR3 nucleotide sequences shared between donor and recipient were removed because their origin could not be assigned. At least 2-fold expansion over unstimulated cells and a minimum CFSE-low frequency of 0.002% (template counts) or 0.001% (read counts) were required for clones to be classified as alloreactive. A clone was considered mappable if detected in the sequenced pre-transplant spleen, lymph node, or MLR CFSE-low populations of the donor or recipient. The cumulative frequency of alloreactive clones was calculated as a percentage of all sequences, weighted by copy number. Not all clones reach the TCRdb copy of this immuneACCESS table, which keeps in-frame sequences only. Checked studies attribute under half of the gap to unresolved V genes and leave the rest unexplained. The DNA gave D and trimming, while V, J and clone size come from that table. Recorded for this sample are over 100,000 clones; around 93% of them occurred a single time. More than 0.095% of the sample rests with the top ten.

For this clone: The antigen it binds to is not known. Base qualities are not provided; no much larger clone lies one nucleotide away.

The CDR3, cysteine through phenylalanine, is 13 amino acids long. The read is trimmed to its CDR3 DNA, 39 bases read in frame from base 1. The germline V gene sets CDR1 to MDHEN and CDR2 to SYDVKM. V loses 10 bases, J loses 5 bases, and the germline ends lie 15 bases apart. The intended sense of this specimen's time point label: cells obtained before transplantation from donor or recipient. CD3+CD4+ and CD3+CD8+ populations were FACS-sorted from unstimulated pre-transplant donor and recipient cells taken from spleen or lymph nodes. Material: unstimulated CD4+ T cells sorted from spleen or lymph node cells, obtained before intestinal transplant. The TCR was taken from a human donor who received an intestinal transplant. The chain is made from TRBV28 and TRBJ1-5, with no reliable assignment of the D segment. Here the CDR3 is given as CATSRQTYQPQHF. DNA sequence: TGTGCCACTTCAAGGCAGACTTATCAGCCCCAGCATTTT. The full variable domain, with segments outside the CDR3 supplied by the reference TRBV28 and TRBJ1-5 proteins, appears as DVKVTQSSRYLVKRTGEKVFLECVQDMDHENMFWYRQDPGLGLRLIYFSYDVKMKEKGDIPEGYSVSREKKERFSLILESASTNQTSMYLCATSRQTYQPQHFGDGTRLSIL.